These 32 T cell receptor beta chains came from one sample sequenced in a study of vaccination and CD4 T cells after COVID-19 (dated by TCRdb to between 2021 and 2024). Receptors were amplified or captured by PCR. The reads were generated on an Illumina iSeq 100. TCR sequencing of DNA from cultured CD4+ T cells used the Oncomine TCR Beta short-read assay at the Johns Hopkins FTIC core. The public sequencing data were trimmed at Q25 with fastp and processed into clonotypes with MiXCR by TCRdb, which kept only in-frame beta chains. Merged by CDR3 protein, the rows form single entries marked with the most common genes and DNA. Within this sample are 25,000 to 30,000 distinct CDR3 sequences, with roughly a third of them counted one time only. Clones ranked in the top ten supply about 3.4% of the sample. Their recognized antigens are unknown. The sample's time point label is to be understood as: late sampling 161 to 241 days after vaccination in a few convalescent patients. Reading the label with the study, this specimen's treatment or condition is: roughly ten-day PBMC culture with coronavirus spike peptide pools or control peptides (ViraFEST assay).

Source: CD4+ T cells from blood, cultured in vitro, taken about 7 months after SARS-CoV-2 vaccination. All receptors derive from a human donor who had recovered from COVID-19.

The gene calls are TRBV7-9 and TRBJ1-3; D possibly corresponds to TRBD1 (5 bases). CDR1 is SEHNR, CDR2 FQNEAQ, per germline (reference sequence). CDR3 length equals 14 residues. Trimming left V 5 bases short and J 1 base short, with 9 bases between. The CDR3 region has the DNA TGTGCCAGCAGCAGGGGCCTATCTGGAAACACCATATATTTT. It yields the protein CASSRGLSGNTIYF.

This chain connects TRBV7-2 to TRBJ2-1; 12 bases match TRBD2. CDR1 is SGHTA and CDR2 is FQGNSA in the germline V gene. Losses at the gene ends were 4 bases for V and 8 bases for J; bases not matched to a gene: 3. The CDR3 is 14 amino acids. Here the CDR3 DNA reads TGTGCCAGCAGCTCCAGACTAGCGGGAGATGAGCAGTTCTTC. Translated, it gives CASSSRLAGDEQFF.

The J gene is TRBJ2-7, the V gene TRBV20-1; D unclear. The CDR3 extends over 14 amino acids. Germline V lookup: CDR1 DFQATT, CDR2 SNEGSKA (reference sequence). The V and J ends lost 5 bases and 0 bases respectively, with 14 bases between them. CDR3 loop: CSARKFSSSYEQYF. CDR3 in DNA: TGCAGTGCTCGGAAGTTCTCTAGCTCCTACGAGCAGTACTTC.

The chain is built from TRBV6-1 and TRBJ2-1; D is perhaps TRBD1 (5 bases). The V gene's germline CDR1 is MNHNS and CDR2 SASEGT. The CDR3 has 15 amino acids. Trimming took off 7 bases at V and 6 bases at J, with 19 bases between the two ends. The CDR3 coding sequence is TGTGCCAGCACCCCGAAGGGGCTAGGTCGCAATGAGCAGTTCTTC. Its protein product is CASTPKGLGRNEQFF.

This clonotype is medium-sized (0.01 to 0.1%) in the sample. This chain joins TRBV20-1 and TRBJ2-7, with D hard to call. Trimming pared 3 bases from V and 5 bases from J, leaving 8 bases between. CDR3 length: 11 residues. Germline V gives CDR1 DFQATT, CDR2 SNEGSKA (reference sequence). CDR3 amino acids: CSASPIHEQYF. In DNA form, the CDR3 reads TGCAGTGCTAGCCCAATCCACGAGCAGTACTTC.

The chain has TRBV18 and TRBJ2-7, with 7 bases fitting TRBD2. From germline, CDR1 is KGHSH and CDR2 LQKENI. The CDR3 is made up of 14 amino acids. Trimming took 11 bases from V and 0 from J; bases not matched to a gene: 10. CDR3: CASTASGDSYEQYF. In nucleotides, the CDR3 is TGTGCCTCCACGGCTAGCGGAGACTCCTACGAGCAGTACTTC.

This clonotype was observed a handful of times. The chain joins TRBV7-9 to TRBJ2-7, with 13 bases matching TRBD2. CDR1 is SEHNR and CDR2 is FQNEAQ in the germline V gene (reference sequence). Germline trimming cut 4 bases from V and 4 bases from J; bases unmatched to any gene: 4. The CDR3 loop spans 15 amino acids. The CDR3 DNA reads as TGTGCCAGCAGCTCAGGACTAGCGGGAGTATACGAGCAGTACTTC. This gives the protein CASSSGLAGVYEQYF.

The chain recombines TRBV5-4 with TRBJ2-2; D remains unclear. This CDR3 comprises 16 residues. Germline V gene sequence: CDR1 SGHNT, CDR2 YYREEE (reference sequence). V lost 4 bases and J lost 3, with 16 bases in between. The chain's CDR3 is CASSGSWRIDTGELFF. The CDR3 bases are TGTGCCAGCAGCGGGTCTTGGCGGATAGACACCGGGGAGCTGTTTTTT.

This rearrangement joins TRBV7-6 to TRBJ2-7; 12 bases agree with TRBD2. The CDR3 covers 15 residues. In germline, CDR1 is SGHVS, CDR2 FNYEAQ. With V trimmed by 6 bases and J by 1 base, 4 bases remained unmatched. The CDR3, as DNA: TGTGCCAGCAGACGAGGGACTAGCGGGTCCTACGAGCAGTACTTC. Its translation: CASRRGTSGSYEQYF.

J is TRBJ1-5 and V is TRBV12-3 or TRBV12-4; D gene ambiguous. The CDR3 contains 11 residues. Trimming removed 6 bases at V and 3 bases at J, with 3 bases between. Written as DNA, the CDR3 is TGTGCCAGCAGCAACAATCAGCCCCAGCATTTT. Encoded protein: CASSNNQPQHF.

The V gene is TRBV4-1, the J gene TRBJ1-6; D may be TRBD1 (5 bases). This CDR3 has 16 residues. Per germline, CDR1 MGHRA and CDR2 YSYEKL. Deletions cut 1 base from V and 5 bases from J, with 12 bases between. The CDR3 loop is CASSQAPGTDNSPLHF. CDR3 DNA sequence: TGCGCCAGCAGCCAAGCCCCCGGGACGGATAATTCACCCCTCCACTTT.

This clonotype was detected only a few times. The CDR3 DNA is TGTGCCAGCAGTTTACGGGGGCGGAGTGAGTTCTTC. Translated: CASSLRGRSEFF. This sequence joins TRBV27 and TRBJ2-1, with D possibly being TRBD1 or TRBD2 (6 bases each). Germline V gene sequence: CDR1 MNHEY, CDR2 SMNVEV (reference sequence). V was clipped by 2 bases and J by 14 bases, with 13 bases between them. The CDR3 has 12 amino acids.

This CDR3 reads CASTFDRDQPQHF. DNA for the CDR3: TGTGCCAGCACCTTCGACAGGGATCAGCCCCAGCATTTT. The chain joins TRBV2 to TRBJ1-5; TRBD1 agrees at 7 bases. The length of the CDR3 is 13 residues. The germline V gene has CDR1 SNHLY and CDR2 FYNNEI. After removal of 7 bases from V and 5 bases from J, the junction contained 5 bases not matched to a gene.

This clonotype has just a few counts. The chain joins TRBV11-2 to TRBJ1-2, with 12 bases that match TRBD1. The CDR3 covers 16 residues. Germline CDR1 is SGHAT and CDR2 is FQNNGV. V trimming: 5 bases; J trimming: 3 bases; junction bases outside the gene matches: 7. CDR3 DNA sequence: TGTGCCAGCAGCGCGTACGGGACAGGGGGCGACTATGGCTACACCTTC. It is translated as CASSAYGTGGDYGYTF.

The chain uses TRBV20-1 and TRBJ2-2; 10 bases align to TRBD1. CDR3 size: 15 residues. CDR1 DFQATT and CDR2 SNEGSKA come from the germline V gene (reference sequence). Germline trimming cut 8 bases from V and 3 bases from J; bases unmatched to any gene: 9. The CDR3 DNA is TGCAGTTTGGGGGGTGACAGGGGGCACACCGGGGAGCTGTTTTTT. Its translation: CSLGGDRGHTGELFF.

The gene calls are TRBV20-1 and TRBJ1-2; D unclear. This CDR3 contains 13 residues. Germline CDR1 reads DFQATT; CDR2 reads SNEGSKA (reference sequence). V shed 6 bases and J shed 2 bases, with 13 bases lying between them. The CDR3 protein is CSAPKTTNYGYTF. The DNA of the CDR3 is TGCAGTGCCCCGAAAACAACGAACTATGGCTACACCTTC.

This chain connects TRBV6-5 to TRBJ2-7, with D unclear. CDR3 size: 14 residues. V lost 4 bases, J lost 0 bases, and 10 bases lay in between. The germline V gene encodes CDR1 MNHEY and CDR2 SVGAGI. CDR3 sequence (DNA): TGTGCCAGCAGTTCCCGGACGAGCTCCTACGAGCAGTACTTC. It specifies CASSSRTSSYEQYF.

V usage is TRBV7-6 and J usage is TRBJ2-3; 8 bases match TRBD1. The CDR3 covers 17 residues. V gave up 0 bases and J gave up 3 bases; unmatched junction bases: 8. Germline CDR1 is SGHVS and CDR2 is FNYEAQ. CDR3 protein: CASSLAGRGLGTDTQYF. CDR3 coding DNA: TGTGCCAGCAGCTTAGCCGGCAGGGGGCTTGGTACAGATACGCAGTATTTT.

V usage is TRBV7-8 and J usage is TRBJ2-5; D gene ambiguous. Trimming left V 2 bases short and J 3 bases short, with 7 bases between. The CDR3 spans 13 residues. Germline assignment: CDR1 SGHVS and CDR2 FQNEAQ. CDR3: CASSLRWEETQYF. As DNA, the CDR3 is TGTGCCAGCAGCTTAAGGTGGGAAGAGACCCAGTACTTC.

The CDR3 region is CASSLGPSGRFQPSTDTQYF. The CDR3 DNA is TGTGCCAGCAGCTTAGGCCCTAGCGGGAGGTTCCAACCTAGCACAGATACGCAGTATTTT. The chain joins TRBV7-6 to TRBJ2-3, with 11 bases aligning to TRBD2. With 1 base clipped from V and 0 bases from J, the junction kept 12 bases outside the gene matches. Germline values: CDR1 SGHVS, CDR2 FNYEAQ. The CDR3 has 20 amino acids. Looking up the rest from reference TRBV7-6 and TRBJ2-3 gives the full variable domain: GAGVSQSPRYKVTKRGQDVALRCDPISGHVSLYWYRQALGQGPEFLTYFNYEAQQDKSGLPNDRFSAERPEGSISTLTIQRTEQRDSAMYRCASSLGPSGRFQPSTDTQYFGPGTRLTVL.

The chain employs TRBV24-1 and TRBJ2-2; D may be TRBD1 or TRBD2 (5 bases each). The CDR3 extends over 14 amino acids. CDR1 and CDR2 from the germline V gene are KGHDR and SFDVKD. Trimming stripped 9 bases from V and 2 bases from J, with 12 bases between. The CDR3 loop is CATGARTNTGELFF. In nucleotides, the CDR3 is TGTGCCACCGGGGCCAGGACTAACACCGGGGAGCTGTTTTTT.

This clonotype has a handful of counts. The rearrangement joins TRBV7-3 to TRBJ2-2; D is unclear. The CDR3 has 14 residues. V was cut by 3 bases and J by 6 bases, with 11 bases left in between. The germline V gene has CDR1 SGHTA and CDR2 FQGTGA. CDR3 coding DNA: TGTGCCAGCAGCTTGGGTGCGGAAGCCGGGGAGCTGTTTTTT. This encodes CASSLGAEAGELFF.

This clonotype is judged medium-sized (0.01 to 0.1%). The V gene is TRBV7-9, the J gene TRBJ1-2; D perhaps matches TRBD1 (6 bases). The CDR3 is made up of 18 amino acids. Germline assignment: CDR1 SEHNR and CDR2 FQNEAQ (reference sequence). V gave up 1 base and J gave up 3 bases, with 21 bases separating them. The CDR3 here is CASSLEQAGEWRDYGYTF. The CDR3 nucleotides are TGTGCCAGCAGCTTAGAACAGGCAGGGGAGTGGAGAGACTATGGCTACACCTTC.

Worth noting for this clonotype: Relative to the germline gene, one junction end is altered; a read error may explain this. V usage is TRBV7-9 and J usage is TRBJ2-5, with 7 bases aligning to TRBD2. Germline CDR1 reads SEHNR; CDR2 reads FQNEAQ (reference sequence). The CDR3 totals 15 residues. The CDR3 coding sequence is TGTGCCAGCAACTTAGAGGCTAGCGGTATCGAGACCCAGTACTTC. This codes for CASNLEASGIETQYF.

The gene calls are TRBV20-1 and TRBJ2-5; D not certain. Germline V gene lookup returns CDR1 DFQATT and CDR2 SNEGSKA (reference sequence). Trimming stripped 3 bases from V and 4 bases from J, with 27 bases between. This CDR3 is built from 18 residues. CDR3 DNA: TGCAGTGCTAGTCAGTCGCGGACCAGTCTTATATCGTCAGAGACCCAGTACTTC. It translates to CSASQSRTSLISSETQYF.

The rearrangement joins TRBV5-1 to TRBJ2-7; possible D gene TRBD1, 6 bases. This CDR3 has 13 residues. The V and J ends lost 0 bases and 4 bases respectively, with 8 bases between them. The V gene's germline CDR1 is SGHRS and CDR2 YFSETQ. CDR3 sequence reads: CASSLDRAYEQYF. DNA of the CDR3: TGCGCCAGCAGCTTGGACAGGGCTTACGAGCAGTACTTC.

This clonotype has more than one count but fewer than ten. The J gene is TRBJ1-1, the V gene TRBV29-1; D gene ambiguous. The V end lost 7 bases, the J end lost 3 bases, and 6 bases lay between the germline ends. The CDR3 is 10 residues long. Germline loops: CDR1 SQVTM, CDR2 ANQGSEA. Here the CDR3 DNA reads TGCAGCGGCCTCGACACTGAAGCTTTCTTT. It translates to CSGLDTEAFF. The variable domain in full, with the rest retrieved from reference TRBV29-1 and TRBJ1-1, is SAVISQKPSRDICQRGTSLTIQCQVDSQVTMMFWYRQQPGQSLTLIATANQGSEATYESGFVIDKFPISRPNLTFSTLTVSNMSPEDSSIYLCSGLDTEAFFGQGTRLTVV.

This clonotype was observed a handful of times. The CDR3 here is CASSEGGYYNQPQHF. The CDR3 DNA is TGTGCCAGCAGTGAAGGCGGATATTACAATCAGCCCCAGCATTTT. The V gene is TRBV6-1, the J gene TRBJ1-5; D gene ambiguous. Between the trimmed V and J ends, which lost 1 base and 3 bases, there was a span of 10 bases. This CDR3 has 15 amino acids. Germline V lookup: CDR1 MNHNS, CDR2 SASEGT.

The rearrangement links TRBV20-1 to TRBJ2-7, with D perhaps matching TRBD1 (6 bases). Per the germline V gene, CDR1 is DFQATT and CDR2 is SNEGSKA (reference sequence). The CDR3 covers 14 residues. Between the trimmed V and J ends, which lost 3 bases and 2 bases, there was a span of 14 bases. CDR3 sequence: CSASFRQGTYEQYF. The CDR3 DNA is TGCAGTGCTAGTTTCCGGCAGGGGACCTACGAGCAGTACTTC.

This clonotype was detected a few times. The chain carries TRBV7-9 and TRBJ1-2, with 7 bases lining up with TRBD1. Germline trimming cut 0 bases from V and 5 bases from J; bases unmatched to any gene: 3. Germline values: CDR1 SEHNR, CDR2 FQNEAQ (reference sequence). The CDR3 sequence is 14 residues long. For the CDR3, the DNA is TGTGCCAGCAGCTTAGCTGGGACAGTGTATGGCTACACCTTC. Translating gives CASSLAGTVYGYTF.

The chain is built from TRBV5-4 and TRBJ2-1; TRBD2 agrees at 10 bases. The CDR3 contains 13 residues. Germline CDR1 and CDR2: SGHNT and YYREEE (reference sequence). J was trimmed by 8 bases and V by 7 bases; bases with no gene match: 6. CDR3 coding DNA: TGTGCCAGCCGCTCTAGCGGGAGAGATGAGCAGTTCTTC. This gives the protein CASRSSGRDEQFF.

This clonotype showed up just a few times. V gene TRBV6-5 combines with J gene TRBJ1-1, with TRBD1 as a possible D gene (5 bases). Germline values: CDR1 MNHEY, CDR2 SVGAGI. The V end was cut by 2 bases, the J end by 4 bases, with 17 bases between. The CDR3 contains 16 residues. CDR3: CASSYQRGTAGTEAFF. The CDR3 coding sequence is TGTGCCAGCAGTTACCAACGAGGGACGGCGGGCACTGAAGCTTTCTTT.